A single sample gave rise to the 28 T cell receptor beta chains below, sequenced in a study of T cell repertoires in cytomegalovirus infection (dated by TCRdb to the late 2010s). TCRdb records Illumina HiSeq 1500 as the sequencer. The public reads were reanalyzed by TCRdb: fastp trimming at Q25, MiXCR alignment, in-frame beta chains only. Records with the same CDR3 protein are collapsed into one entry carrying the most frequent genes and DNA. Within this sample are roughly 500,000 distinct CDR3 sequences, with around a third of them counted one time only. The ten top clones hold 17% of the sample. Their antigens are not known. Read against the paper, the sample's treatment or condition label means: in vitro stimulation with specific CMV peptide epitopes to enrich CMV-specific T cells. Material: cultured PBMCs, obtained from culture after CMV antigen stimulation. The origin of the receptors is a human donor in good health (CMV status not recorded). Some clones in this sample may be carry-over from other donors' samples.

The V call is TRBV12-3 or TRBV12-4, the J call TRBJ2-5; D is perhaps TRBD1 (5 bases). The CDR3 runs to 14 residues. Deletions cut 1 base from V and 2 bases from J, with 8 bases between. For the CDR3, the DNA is TGTGCCAGCAGTTTAGGCGACAGACAAGAGACCCAGTACTTC. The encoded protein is CASSLGDRQETQYF.

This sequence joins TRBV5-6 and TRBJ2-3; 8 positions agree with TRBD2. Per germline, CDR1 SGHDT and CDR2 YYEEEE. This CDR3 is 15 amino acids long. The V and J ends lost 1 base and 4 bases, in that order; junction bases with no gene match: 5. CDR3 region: CASSLFGGRPDTQYF. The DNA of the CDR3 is TGTGCCAGCAGCTTGTTCGGCGGGAGGCCAGATACGCAGTATTTT.

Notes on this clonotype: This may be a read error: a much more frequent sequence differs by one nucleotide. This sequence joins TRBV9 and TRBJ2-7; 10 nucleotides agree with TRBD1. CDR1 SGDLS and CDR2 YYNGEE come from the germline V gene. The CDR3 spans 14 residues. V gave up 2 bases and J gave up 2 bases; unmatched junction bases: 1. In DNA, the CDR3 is TGTGCCAGCAGCGTCGGACAGGGGGCCTACGAGCAGTACTTC. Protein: CASSVGQGAYEQYF.

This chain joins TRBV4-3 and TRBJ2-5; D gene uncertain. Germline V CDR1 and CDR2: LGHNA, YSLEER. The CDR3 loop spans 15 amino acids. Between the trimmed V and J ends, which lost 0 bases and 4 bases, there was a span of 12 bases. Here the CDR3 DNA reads TGCGCCAGCAGCCAAGAAAGACTGGGTGGAGAGACCCAGTACTTC. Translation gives CASSQERLGGETQYF.

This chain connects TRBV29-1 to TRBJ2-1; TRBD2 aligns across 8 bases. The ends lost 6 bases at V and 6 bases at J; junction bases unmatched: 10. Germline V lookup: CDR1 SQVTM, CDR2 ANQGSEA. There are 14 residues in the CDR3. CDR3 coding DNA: TGCAGCGTGCGGACTAGCACGAATCTCAATGAGCAGTTCTTC. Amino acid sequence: CSVRTSTNLNEQFF.

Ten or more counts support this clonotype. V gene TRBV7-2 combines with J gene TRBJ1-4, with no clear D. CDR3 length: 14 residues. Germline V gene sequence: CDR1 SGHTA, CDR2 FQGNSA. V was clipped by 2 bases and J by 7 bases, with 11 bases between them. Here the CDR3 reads CASSLLGEGEKLFF. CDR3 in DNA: TGTGCCAGCAGCTTATTAGGAGAAGGTGAAAAACTGTTTTTT.

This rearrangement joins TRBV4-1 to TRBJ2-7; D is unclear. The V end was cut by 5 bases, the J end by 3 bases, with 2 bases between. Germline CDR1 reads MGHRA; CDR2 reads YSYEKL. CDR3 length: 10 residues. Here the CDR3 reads CASSYYEQYV. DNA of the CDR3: TGCGCCAGCAGCTACTACGAGCAGTACGTC.

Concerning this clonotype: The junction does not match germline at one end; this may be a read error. CDR3 region: CASSSGTETTEELFF. DNA of the CDR3: TGTGCCAGCAGCTCCGGGACCGAAACCACTGAAGAACTGTTTTTT. This sequence joins TRBV7-3 and TRBJ1-4; perhaps TRBD1 as D (5 bases). This CDR3 contains 15 residues. CDR1 and CDR2 (germline): SGHTA, FQGTGA.

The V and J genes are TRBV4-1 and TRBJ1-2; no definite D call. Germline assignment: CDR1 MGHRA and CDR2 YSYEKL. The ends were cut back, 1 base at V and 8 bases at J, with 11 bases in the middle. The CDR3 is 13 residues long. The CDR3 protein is CASSQVGGFGYTF. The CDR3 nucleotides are TGCGCCAGCAGCCAAGTCGGAGGGTTCGGCTACACCTTC.

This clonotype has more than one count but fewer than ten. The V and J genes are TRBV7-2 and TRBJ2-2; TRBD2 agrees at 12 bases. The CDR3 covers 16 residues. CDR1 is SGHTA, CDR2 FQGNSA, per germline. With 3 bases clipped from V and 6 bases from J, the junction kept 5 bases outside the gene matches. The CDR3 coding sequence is TGTGCCAGCAGCTTTACGACTAGCGGGAGTGCCGGGGAGCTGTTTTTT. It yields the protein CASSFTTSGSAGELFF.

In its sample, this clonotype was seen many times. For the CDR3, the DNA is TGTGCCAGCAGCACCCGTGGACAGCGAAATTCACCCCTCCACTTT. Translated, it gives CASSTRGQRNSPLHF. V and J are TRBV7-2 and TRBJ1-6; D might be TRBD1 (6 bases). This CDR3 spans 15 amino acids. The V gene lost 5 bases and the J gene lost 7 bases, with 15 bases spanning the gap. Germline CDR1 and CDR2: SGHTA and FQGNSA.

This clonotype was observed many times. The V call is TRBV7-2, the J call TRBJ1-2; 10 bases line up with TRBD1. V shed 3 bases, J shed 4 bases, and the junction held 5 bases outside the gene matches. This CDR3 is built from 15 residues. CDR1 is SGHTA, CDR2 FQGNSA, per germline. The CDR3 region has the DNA TGTGCCAGCAGCTTGACAGGGGGCCGTGGCTATGGCTACACCTTC. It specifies CASSLTGGRGYGYTF.

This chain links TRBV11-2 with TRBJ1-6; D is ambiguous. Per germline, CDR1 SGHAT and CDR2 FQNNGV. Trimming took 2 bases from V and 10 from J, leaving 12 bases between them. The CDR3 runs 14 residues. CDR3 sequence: CASSLREVGSPLHF. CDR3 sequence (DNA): TGTGCCAGCAGCTTACGGGAAGTGGGCTCACCCCTCCACTTT. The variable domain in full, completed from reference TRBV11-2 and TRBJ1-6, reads EAGVAQSPRYKIIEKRQSVAFWCNPISGHATLYWYQQILGQGPKLLIQFQNNGVVDDSQLPKDRFSAERLKGVDSTLKIQPAKLEDSAVYLCASSLREVGSPLHFGNGTRLTVT.

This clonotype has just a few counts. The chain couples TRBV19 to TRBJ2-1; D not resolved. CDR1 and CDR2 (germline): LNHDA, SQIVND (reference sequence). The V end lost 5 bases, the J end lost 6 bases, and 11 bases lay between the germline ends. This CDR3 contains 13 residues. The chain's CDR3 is CASSLSSANEQFF. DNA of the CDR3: TGTGCCAGTAGTCTCTCCTCGGCCAATGAGCAGTTCTTC. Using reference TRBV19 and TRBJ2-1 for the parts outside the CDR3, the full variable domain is DGGITQSPKYLFRKEGQNVTLSCEQNLNHDAMYWYRQDPGQGLRLIYYSQIVNDFQKGDIAEGYSVSREKKESFPLTVTSAQKNPTAFYLCASSLSSANEQFFGPGTRLTVL.

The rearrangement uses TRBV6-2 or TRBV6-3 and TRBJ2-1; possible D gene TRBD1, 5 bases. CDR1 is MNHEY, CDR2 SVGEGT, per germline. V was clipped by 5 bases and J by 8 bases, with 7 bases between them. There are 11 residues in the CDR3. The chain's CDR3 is CASSMGHEQFF. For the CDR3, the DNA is TGTGCCAGCAGTATGGGGCATGAGCAGTTCTTC.

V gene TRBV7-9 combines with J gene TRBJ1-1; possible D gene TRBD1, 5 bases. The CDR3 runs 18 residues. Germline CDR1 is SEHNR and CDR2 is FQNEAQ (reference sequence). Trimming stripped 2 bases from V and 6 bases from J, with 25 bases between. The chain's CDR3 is CASSLHVGQGMISAEAFF. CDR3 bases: TGTGCCAGCAGCTTACATGTTGGGCAGGGTATGATCAGCGCTGAAGCTTTCTTT.

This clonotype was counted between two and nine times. The CDR3 DNA follows: TGTGCCAGCAGCGGGGCGGGGGCAGGGGGCCGGACTGAAGCTTTCTTT. This codes for CASSGAGAGGRTEAFF. The chain couples TRBV7-9 to TRBJ1-1, with 8 bases identical to TRBD1. J lost 5 bases, V lost 5 bases, and 13 bases had no gene match. Germline CDR1 is SEHNR and CDR2 is FQNEAQ (reference sequence). The CDR3 sequence is 16 residues long.

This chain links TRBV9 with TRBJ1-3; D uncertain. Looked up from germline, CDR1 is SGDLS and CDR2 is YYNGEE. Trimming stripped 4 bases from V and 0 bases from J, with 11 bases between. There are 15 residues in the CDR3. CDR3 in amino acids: CASSSDPDSGNTIYF. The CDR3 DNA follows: TGTGCCAGCAGCTCGGACCCGGACTCTGGAAACACCATATATTTT.

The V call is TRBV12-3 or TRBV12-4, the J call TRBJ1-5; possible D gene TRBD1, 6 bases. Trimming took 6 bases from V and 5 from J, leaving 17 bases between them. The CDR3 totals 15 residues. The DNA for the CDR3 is TGTGCCAGCAGCCTGGGACAAGGGCACGATCAGCCCCAGCATTTT. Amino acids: CASSLGQGHDQPQHF.

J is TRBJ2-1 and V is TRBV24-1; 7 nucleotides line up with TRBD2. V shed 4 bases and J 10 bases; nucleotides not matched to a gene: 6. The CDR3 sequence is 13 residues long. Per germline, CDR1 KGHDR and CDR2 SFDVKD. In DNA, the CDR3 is TGTGCCACCAGTGAAGCTGGGAGGGACGAGCAGTTCTTC. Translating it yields CATSEAGRDEQFF.

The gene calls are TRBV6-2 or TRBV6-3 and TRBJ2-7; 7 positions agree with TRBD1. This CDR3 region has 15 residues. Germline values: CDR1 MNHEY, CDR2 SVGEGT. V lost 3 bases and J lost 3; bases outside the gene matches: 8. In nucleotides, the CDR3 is TGTGCCAGCAGTTATTCGACAGGGCAAAACTACGAGCAGTACGTC. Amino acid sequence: CASSYSTGQNYEQYV.

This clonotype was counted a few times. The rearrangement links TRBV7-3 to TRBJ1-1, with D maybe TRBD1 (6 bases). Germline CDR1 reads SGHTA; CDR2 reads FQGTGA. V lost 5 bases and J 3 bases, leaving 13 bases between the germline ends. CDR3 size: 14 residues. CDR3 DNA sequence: TGTGCCAGCAGCCCCACAGGGACCGACACTGAAGCTTTCTTT. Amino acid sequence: CASSPTGTDTEAFF.

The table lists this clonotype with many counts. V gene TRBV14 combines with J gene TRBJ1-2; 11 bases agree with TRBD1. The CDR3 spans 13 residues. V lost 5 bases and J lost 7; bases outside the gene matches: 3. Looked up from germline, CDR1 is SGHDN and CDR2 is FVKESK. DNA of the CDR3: TGTGCCAGCAGCGGACAGGGGGCGCTTGGCTACACCTTC. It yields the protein CASSGQGALGYTF.

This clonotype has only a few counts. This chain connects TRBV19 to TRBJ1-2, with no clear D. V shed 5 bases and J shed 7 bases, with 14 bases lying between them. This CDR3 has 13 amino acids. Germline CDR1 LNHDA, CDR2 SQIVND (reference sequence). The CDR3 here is CASSQMEQSGYTF. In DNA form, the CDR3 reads TGTGCCAGTAGTCAGATGGAGCAGAGTGGCTACACCTTC.

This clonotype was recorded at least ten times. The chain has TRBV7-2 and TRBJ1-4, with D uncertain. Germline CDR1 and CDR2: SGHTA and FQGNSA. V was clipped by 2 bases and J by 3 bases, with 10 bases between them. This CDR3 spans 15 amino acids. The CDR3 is CASSLFRPPNEKLFF. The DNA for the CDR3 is TGTGCCAGCAGCTTATTCAGACCGCCTAATGAAAAACTGTTTTTT.

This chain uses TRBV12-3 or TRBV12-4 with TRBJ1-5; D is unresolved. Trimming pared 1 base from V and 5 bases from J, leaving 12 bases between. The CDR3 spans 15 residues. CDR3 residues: CASSLVPGVDQPQHF. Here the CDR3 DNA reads TGTGCCAGCAGTTTAGTTCCAGGTGTGGATCAGCCCCAGCATTTT.

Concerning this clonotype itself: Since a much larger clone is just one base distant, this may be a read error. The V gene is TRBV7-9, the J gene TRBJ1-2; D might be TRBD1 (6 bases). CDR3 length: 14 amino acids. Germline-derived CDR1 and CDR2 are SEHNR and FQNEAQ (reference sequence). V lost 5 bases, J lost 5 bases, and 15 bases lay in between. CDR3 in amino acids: CASSLSRGAYGYTF. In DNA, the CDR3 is TGTGCCAGCAGCCTCTCCCGGGGGGCGTATGGCTACACCTTC.

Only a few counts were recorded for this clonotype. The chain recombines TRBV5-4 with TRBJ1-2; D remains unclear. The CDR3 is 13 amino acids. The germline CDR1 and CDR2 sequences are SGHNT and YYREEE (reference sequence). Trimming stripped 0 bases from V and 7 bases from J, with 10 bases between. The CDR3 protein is CASSLEVSRGYTF. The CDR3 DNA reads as TGTGCCAGCAGCTTGGAGGTATCGCGTGGCTACACCTTC. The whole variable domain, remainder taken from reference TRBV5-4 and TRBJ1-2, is ETGVTQSPTHLIKTRGQQVTLRCSSQSGHNTVSWYQQALGQGPQFIFQYYREEENGRGNFPPRFSGLQFPNYSSELNVNALELDDSALYLCASSLEVSRGYTFGSGTRLTVV.